What follows is one TCR beta chain and its context. The V gene's germline CDR1 is SGHVS and CDR2 FQNEAQ. With V trimmed by 5 bases and J by 1 base, 5 bases remained unmatched. This CDR3 has 15 residues. This record belongs to a study of blood T cell repertoires in COVID-19. Overall study: The origin of the acute and convalescent COVID-19 samples was the United States, Italy and Spain. From T cells, B-cell-depleted T cells, or PBMCs came the material, which was cDNA or gDNA.

Original methodology: Reference gene primer amplification gave estimated nucleated cell counts. Repertoires were generated with immunoSEQ multiplex PCR, while TCRdb's copy carries only in-frame clones and drops some. That table furnishes V, J and clone size, whereas the DNA furnished D and trimming. The sample consists of around 67,000 clones, around 82% of them appearing once. The sequence came from a man of 80 years or more with active COVID-19. The chain couples TRBV7-8 to TRBJ2-1, with 7 bases that match TRBD1. Sequencing used peripheral blood. In DNA, the CDR3 is TGTGCCAGCAGCCGATTGACAGGGTCCTACAATGAGCAGTTCTTC. This encodes CASSRLTGSYNEQFF.